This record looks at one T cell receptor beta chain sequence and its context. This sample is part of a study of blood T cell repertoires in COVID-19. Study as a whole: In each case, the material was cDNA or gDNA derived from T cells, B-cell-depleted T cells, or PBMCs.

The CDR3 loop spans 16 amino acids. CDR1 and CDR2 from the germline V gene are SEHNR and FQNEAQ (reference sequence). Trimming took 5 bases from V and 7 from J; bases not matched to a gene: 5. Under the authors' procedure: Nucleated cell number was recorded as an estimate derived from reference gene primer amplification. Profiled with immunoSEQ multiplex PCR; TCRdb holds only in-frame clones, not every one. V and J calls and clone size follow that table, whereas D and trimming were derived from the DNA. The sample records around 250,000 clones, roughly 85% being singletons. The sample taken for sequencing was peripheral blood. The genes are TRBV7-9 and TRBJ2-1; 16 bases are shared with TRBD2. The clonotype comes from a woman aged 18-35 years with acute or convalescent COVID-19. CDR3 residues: CASSPRGLAGGNEQFF. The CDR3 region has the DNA TGTGCCAGCAGCCCGCGGGGACTAGCGGGAGGGAATGAGCAGTTCTTC.